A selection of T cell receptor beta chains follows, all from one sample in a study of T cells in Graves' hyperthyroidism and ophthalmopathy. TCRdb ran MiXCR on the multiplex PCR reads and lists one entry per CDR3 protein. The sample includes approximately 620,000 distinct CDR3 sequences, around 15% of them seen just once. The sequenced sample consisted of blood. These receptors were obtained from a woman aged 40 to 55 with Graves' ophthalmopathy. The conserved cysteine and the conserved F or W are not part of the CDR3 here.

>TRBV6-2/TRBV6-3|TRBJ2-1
ASSASGITYNEQF
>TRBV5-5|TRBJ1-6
ASSQPPGQGGSPLH
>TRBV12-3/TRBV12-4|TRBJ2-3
ASSSGPPSSADTQY
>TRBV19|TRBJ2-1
ASSSLWGESRNEQF
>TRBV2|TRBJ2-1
ASSDPSRQGAKGF
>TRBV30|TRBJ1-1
AWNPLGKDTEAF
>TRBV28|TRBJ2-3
ASSLRRAQY
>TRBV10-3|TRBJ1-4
ASSAGGNEKLF
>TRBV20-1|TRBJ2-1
SASTGSSYNEQF
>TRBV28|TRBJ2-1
ASSNRGYEQF
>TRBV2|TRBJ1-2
ASSERQGSGGYT
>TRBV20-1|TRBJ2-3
SVTNPSGRSDTQY
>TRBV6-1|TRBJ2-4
ASSSGQGNIQY
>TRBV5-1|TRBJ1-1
ASSGGEWMNTEAF
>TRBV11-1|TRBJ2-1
ASSLQPGTSGSNEQF
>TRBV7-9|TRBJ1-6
ASSLIAGVISPLH
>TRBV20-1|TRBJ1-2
SARASATAYGYT
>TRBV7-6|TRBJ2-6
ASSFSDSNSGANVLT
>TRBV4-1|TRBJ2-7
ASSQDLTGVGYEQY
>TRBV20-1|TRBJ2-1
SAMVAGSLYNEQF
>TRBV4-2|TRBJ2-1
ASSQDLQAPSSYNEQF
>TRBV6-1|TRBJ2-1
ASPKDRGDHEQF
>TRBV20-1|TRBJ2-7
SLTRGLDKPYEQY
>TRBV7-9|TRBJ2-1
ASSVVRGEQF
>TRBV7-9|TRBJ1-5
ASSLARGSNQPQH
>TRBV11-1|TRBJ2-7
ASSLTGDGQY
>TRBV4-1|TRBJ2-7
ASSQGYSTVPGEQY
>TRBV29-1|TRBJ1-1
SVETVGTEAF
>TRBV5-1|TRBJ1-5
ASSLNQGEPQH
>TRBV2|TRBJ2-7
ASIQTGDEQY
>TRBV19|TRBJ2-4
ASSKTGTGDISIAKNIQY
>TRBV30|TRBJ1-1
AWRWETEAF
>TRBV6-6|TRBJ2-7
ASSYSAGSYEQY
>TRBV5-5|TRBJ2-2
ASSRSYAGPTGELF
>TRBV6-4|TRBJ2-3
ASSEGTSADTQY
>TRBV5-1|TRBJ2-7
ASSLAPPGQGAYEQY
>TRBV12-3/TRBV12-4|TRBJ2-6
ASSMRRFSGANVLT
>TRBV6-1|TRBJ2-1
ASRNLWVSYNEQF
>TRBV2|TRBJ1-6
ASSENGPLGSPLH
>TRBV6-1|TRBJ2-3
ASRSRAGVGTDTQY
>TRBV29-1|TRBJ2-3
SVVLGRHSTDTQY
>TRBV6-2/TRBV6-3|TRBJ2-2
ASSGRDRGMTGELF
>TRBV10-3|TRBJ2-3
AIKPNLGTDTQY
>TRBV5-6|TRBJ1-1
ASSFGGGTGTEAF
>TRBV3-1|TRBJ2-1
ASSQESLSYNEQF
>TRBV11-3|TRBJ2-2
ASRGFTGELF
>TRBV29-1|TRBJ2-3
SVATGDGQY
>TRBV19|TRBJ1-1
ASIAGQYMNTEAF
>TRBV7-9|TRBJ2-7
ASSVVGTGGYEQY
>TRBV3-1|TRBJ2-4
ASSQAGFADIQY
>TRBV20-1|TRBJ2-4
SARDHNNIQY
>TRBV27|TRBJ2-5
ASSFGWRETQY
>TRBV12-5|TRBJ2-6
ASGLAGGPSSGANVLT